These 16 T cell receptor beta chains share one sample of origin, sequenced in a study of PD-L1 blockade in urothelial cancer. The protocol was immunoSEQ multiplex PCR, while the TCRdb copy is restricted to in-frame clones and leaves out a portion. The sample holds some 120,000 clones, 84% seen once. This sample's time point: pretreatment peripheral blood. The sample was PBMCs, taken around atezolizumab (anti-PD-L1) treatment. Receptors originate from a man aged 45-65 years with urothelial cancer.

The J gene is TRBJ2-7, the V gene TRBV9, with 8 bases lining up with TRBD2. The CDR3 runs to 18 residues. The germline V gene encodes CDR1 SGDLS and CDR2 YYNGEE. The ends lost 3 bases at V and 2 bases at J; junction bases unmatched: 16. The CDR3 protein is CASSAGPLAALLTYEQYF. The CDR3 region has the DNA TGTGCCAGCAGCGCAGGGCCACTAGCGGCCCTACTTACCTACGAGCAGTACTTC. Drawing the rest from reference TRBV9 and TRBJ2-7, the complete variable domain is DSGVTQTPKHLITATGQRVTLRCSPRSGDLSVYWYQQSLDQGLQFLIQYYNGEERAKGNILERFSAQQFPDLHSELNLSSLELGDSALYFCASSAGPLAALLTYEQYFGPGTRLTVT.

The chain combines TRBV6-6 with TRBJ2-7; maybe TRBD2 (5 bases). CDR3 length: 14 amino acids. Trimming pared 6 bases from V and 2 bases from J, leaving 14 bases between. In germline, CDR1 is MNHNY, CDR2 SVGAGI (reference sequence). CDR3 region: CASRSHSATYEQYF. The CDR3 region has the DNA TGTGCCAGCAGGAGCCATAGCGCAACCTACGAGCAGTACTTC.

The V gene is TRBV14, the J gene TRBJ1-5; 8 nucleotides line up with TRBD1. There are 14 residues in the CDR3. The germline V gene encodes CDR1 SGHDN and CDR2 FVKESK. After removal of 5 bases from V and 7 bases from J, the junction contained 7 bases not matched to a gene. CDR3 amino acids: CASSRTGFGQPQHF. The CDR3 DNA follows: TGTGCCAGCAGCAGGACAGGGTTTGGCCAGCCCCAGCATTTT.

This chain connects TRBV4-1 to TRBJ2-7; D unresolved. CDR3 length equals 13 residues. Germline lookup yields CDR1 MGHRA and CDR2 YSYEKL. Trimming stripped 5 bases from V and 7 bases from J, with 15 bases between. For the CDR3, the DNA is TGCGCCAGCAGCTACAGCTGGGCCCAGGAGCAGTACTTC. It yields the protein CASSYSWAQEQYF.

This clone was detected only a few times. The V and J genes are TRBV5-6 and TRBJ2-2; D is perhaps TRBD1 (6 bases). This CDR3 has 16 amino acids. Germline V gene sequence: CDR1 SGHDT, CDR2 YYEEEE. Trimming left V 0 bases short and J 5 bases short, with 14 bases between. The CDR3 coding sequence is TGTGCCAGCAGCTTGGTGGCAGGGGCGAGGACCGGGGAGCTGTTTTTT. It is translated as CASSLVAGARTGELFF.

This sequence joins TRBV6-1 and TRBJ2-7; no reliable D call. CDR3 size: 15 residues. Germline V CDR1 and CDR2: MNHNS, SASEGT. V was pared by 4 bases and J by 2 bases, with 15 bases between. CDR3 in amino acids: CASSVVDGATYEQYF. Written as DNA, the CDR3 is TGTGCCAGCAGTGTCGTCGACGGAGCTACCTACGAGCAGTACTTC.

The chain combines TRBV14 with TRBJ2-2; 8 bases align to TRBD1. CDR1 is SGHDN, CDR2 FVKESK, per germline. Unmatched junction bases numbered 2, after V lost 8 bases and J lost 3 bases. The CDR3 contains 13 residues. DNA for the CDR3: TGTGCCAGCGCCAGGGGGCACACCGGGGAGCTGTTTTTT. Translating gives CASARGHTGELFF.

The gene calls are TRBV18 and TRBJ1-5; TRBD1 agrees at 11 bases. J lost 5 bases, V lost 8 bases, and 8 bases had no gene match. Germline-derived CDR1 and CDR2 are KGHSH and LQKENI. CDR3 length equals 15 residues. Here the CDR3 DNA reads TGTGCCAGCCGGACAGGGGGCATGGGGGATCAGCCCCAGCATTTT. Its translation is CASRTGGMGDQPQHF.

The chain is built from TRBV6-1 and TRBJ2-3, with 7 bases lining up with TRBD2. Germline assignment: CDR1 MNHNS and CDR2 SASEGT. The CDR3 consists of 16 residues. V lost 2 bases and J lost 0; bases outside the gene matches: 5. The DNA for the CDR3 is TGTGCCAGCAGTGAATCTAGCGGAGCTAGCACAGATACGCAGTATTTT. Amino acids: CASSESSGASTDTQYF.

The chain links TRBV29-1 to TRBJ2-1; D uncertain. The V gene's germline CDR1 is SQVTM and CDR2 ANQGSEA. The V end lost 5 bases, the J end lost 10 bases, and 15 bases lay between the germline ends. The length of the CDR3 is 12 residues. CDR3 in DNA: TGCAGCGTTAAAAAAAGAGGTAACGAGCAGTTCTTC. Translating gives CSVKKRGNEQFF.

The chain links TRBV12-2 to TRBJ2-5; the table's D call of TRBD1 was not tested on the DNA. TRBV12-2 is assigned pseudogene status. The CDR3 sequence is 18 residues long. CDR3 region: CASRSDIKPDRDQETQYF. DNA of the CDR3: TGTGCAAGTCGCTCAGACATCAAACCGGACAGAGACCAAGAGACCCAGTACTTC.

This clone was seen only once. The genes are TRBV5-1 and TRBJ2-5; D may be TRBD2 (6 bases). The CDR3 contains 15 residues. The germline CDR1 and CDR2 sequences are SGHRS and YFSETQ. V was pared by 4 bases and J by 2 bases, with 15 bases between. CDR3 sequence (DNA): TGCGCCAGCAGCCAGGTGACTGCGGGACAAGAGACCCAGTACTTC. Translation gives CASSQVTAGQETQYF. Variable domain in full (rest from reference TRBV5-1 and TRBJ2-5): KAGVTQTPRYLIKTRGQQVTLSCSPISGHRSVSWYQQTPGQGLQFLFEYFSETQRNKGNFPGRFSGRQFSNSRSEMNVSTLELGDSALYLCASSQVTAGQETQYFGPGTRLLVL.

The CDR3 reads CAWIKGASLPGYTF. In DNA form, the CDR3 reads TGTGCCTGGATCAAAGGGGCCTCCCTTCCCGGCTACACCTTC. The chain combines TRBV30 with TRBJ1-2; tentatively, D is TRBD1 (5 bases). From germline, CDR1 is GTSNPN and CDR2 SVGIG (reference sequence). V gave up 4 bases and J gave up 8 bases, with 20 bases separating them. The length of the CDR3 is 14 residues.

This clone came up once. The rearrangement links TRBV28 to TRBJ1-1, with TRBD1 as a possible D gene (5 bases). This CDR3 region has 15 residues. Trimming pared 2 bases from V and 10 bases from J, leaving 20 bases between. Germline CDR1 MDHEN, CDR2 SYDVKM. The CDR3 bases are TGTGCCAGCAGTTTACTGTTTCAGGGTCCGACCGGAGCTTTCTTT. Protein: CASSLLFQGPTGAFF.

The chain couples TRBV15 to TRBJ2-6; 8 positions match TRBD1. The germline V gene encodes CDR1 LNHNV and CDR2 YYDKDF (reference sequence). The CDR3 length is 15 residues. DNA of the CDR3: TGTGCTACGACAGGGGCCTTGGGAGGGGCCAACGTCCTGACTTTC. Its protein product is CATTGALGGANVLTF.

The chain couples TRBV5-4 to TRBJ1-2; TRBD1 might be the D (6 bases). The V gene's germline CDR1 is SGHNT and CDR2 YYREEE (reference sequence). The CDR3 is 15 residues long. Trimming removed 2 bases at V and 0 bases at J, with 11 bases between. As DNA, the CDR3 is TGTGCCAGCAGCTTACTCGGACAGTCTAACTATGGCTACACCTTC. Amino acids: CASSLLGQSNYGYTF.